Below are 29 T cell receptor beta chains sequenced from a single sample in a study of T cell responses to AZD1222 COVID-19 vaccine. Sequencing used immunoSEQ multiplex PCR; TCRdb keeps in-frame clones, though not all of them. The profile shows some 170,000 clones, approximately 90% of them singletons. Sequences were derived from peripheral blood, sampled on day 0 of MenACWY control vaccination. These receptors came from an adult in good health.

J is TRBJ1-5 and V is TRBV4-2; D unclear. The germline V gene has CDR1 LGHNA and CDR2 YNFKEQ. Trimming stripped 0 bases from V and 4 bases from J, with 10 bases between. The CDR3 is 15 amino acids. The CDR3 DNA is TGTGCCAGCAGCCAAGATAAACGAGGTAATCAGCCCCAGCATTTT. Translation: CASSQDKRGNQPQHF.

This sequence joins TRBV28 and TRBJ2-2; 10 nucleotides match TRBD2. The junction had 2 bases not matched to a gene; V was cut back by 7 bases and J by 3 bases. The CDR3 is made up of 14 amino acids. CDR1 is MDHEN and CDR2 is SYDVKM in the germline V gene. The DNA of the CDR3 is TGTGCCAGCAAGCTAGCGGGAGACACCGGGGAGCTGTTTTTT. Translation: CASKLAGDTGELFF. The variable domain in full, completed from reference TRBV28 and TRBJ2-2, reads DVKVTQSSRYLVKRTGEKVFLECVQDMDHENMFWYRQDPGLGLRLIYFSYDVKMKEKGDIPEGYSVSREKKERFSLILESASTNQTSMYLCASKLAGDTGELFFGEGSRLTVL.

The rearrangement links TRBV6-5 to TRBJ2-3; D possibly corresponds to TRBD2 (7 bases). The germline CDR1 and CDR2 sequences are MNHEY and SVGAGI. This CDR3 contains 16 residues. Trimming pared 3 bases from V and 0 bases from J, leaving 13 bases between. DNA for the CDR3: TGTGCCAGCAGTTATGTGGGGGGGGCCAGCACAGATACGCAGTATTTT. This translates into CASSYVGGASTDTQYF.

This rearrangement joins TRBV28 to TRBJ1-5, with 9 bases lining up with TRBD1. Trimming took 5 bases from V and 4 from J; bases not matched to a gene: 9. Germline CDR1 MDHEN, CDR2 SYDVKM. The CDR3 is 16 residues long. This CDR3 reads CASSDPGQGGNQPQHF. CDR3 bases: TGTGCCAGCAGTGATCCGGGACAGGGTGGTAATCAGCCCCAGCATTTT.

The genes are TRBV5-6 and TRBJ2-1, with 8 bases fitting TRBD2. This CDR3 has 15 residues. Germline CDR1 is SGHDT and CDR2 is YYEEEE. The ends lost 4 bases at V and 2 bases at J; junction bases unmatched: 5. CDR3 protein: CASSRGRLTYNEQFF. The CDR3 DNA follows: TGTGCCAGCAGCCGCGGGAGGCTGACCTACAATGAGCAGTTCTTC.

CDR3 sequence (DNA): TGTGCCAGCTCACCAGATCTGAATCAGCCCCAGCATTTT. Its protein is CASSPDLNQPQHF. The genes are TRBV18 and TRBJ1-5; D remains unclear. This CDR3 is 13 amino acids long. Trimming stripped 2 bases from V and 4 bases from J, with 6 bases between. CDR1 is KGHSH, CDR2 LQKENI, per germline. Drawing the rest from reference TRBV18 and TRBJ1-5, the complete variable domain is NAGVMQNPRHLVRRRGQEARLRCSPMKGHSHVYWYRQLPEEGLKFMVYLQKENIIDESGMPKERFSAEFPKEGPSILRIQQVVRGDSAAYFCASSPDLNQPQHFGDGTRLSIL.

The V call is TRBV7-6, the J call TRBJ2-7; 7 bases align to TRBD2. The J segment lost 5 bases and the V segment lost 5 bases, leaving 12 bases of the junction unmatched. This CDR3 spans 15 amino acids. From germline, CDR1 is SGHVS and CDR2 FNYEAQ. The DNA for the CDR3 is TGTGCCAGCAGCCCCGGGTCCGGGGGGTTCGACGAGCAGTACTTC. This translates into CASSPGSGGFDEQYF. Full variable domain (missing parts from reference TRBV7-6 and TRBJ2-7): GAGVSQSPRYKVTKRGQDVALRCDPISGHVSLYWYRQALGQGPEFLTYFNYEAQQDKSGLPNDRFSAERPEGSISTLTIQRTEQRDSAMYRCASSPGSGGFDEQYFGPGTRLTVT.

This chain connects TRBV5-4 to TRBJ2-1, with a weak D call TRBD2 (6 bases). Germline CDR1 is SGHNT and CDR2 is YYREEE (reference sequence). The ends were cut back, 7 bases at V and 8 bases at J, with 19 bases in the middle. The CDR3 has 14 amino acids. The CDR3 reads CASSSGLTGDEQFF. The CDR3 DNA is TGTGCCAGCTCCTCGGGCCTAACGGGGGATGAGCAGTTCTTC.

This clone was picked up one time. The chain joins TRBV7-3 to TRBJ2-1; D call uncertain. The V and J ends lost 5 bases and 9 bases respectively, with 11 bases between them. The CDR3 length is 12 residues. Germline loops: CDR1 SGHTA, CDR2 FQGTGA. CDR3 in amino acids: CASSQSGSEQFF. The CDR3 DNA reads TGTGCCAGCAGCCAGTCCGGGTCTGAGCAGTTCTTC.

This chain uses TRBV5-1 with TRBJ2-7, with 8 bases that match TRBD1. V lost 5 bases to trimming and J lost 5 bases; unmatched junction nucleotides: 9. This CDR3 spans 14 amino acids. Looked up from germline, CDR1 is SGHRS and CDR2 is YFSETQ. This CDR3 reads CASSLTGQGDEQYF. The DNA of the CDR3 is TGCGCCAGCAGTTTGACCGGACAGGGCGACGAGCAGTACTTC. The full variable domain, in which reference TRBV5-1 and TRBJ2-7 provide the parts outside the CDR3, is KAGVTQTPRYLIKTRGQQVTLSCSPISGHRSVSWYQQTPGQGLQFLFEYFSETQRNKGNFPGRFSGRQFSNSRSEMNVSTLELGDSALYLCASSLTGQGDEQYFGPGTRLTVT.

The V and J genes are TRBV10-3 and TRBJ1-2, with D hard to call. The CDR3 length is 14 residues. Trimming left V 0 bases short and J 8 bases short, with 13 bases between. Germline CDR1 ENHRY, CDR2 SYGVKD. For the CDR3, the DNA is TGTGCCATCAGTGAGTCTTTGGCGCTACACGGCTACACCTTC. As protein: CAISESLALHGYTF.

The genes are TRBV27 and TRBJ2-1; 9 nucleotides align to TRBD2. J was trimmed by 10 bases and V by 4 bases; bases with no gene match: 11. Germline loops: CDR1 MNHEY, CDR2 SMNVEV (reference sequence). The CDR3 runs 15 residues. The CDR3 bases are TGTGCCAGCAGTTCCGCAGTAGCGGGAGTTCAGGAGCAGTTCTTC. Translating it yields CASSSAVAGVQEQFF.

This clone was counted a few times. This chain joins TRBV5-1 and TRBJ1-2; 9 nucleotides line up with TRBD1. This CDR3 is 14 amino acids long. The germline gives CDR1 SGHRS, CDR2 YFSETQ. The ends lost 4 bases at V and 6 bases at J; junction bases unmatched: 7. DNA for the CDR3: TGCGCCAGCAGCCTGTCTACAGGGGGCGATGGCTACACCTTC. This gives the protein CASSLSTGGDGYTF.

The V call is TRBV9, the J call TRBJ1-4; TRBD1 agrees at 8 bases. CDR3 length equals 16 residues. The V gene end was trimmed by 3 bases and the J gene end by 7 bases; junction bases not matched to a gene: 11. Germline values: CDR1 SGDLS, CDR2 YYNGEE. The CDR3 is CASSAPGGTGSEKLFF. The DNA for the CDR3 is TGTGCCAGCAGCGCCCCCGGAGGGACAGGTTCTGAAAAACTGTTTTTT.

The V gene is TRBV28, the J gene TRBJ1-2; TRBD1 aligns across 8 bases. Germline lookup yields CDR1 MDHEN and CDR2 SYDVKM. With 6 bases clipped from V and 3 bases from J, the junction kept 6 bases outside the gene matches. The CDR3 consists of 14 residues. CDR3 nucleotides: TGTGCCAGCAGGGGCAGGGGGCCGTACTATGGCTACACCTTC. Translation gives CASRGRGPYYGYTF.

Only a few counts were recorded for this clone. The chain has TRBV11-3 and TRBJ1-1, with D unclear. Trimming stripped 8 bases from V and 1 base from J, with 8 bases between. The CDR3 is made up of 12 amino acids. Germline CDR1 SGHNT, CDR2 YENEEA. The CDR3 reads CASSNPNTEAFF. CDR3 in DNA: TGTGCCAGCTCGAACCCGAACACTGAAGCTTTCTTT.

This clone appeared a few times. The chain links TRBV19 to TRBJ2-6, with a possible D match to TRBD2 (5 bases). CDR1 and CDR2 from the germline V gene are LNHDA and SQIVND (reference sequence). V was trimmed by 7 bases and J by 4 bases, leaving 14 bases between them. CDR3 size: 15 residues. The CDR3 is CASTMRESGANVLTF. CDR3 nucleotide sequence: TGTGCCAGTACCATGAGGGAGTCCGGGGCCAACGTCCTGACTTTC.

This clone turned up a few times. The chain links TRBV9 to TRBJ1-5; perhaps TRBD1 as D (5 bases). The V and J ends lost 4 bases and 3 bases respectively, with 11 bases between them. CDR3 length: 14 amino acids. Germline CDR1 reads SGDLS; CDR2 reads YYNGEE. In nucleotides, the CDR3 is TGTGCCAGCAGCCAAGGGACCTTCAATCAGCCCCAGCATTTT. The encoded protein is CASSQGTFNQPQHF.

CDR3 sequence (DNA): TGCGCCAGCAGCCAAGATGCGTCCTCCGGGAGTGGCTACACCTTC. Protein: CASSQDASSGSGYTF. This chain connects TRBV4-3 to TRBJ1-2, with unresolved D. Germline V CDR1 and CDR2: LGHNA, YSLEER. CDR3 length equals 15 residues. Trimming stripped 0 bases from V and 7 bases from J, with 15 bases between.

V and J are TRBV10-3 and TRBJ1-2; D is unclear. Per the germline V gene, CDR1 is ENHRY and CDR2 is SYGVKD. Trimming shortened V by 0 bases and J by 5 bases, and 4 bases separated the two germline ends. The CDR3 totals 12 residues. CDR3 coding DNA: TGTGCCATCAGTGAGTCGAGATATGGCTACACCTTC. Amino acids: CAISESRYGYTF.

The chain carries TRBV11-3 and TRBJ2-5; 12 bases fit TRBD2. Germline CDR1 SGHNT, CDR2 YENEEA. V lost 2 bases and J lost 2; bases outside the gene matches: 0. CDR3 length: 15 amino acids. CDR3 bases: TGTGCCAGCAGCTTACTAGCGGGAGGGCAAGAGACCCAGTACTTC. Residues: CASSLLAGGQETQYF.

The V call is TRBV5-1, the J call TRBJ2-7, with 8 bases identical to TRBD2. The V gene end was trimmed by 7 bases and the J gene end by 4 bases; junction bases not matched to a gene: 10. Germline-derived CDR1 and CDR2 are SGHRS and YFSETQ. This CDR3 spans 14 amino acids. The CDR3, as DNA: TGCGCCAGCTCCCCACAAGCGGGAGCGTACGAGCAGTACTTC. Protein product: CASSPQAGAYEQYF.

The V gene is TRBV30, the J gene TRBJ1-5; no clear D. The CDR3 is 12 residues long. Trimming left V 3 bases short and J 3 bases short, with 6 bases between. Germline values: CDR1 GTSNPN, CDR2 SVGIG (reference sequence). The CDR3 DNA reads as TGTGCCTGGAGCGACAACAATCAGCCCCAGCATTTT. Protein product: CAWSDNNQPQHF.

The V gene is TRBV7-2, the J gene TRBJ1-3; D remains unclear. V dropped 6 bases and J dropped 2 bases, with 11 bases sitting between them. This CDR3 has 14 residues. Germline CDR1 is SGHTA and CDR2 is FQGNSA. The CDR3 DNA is TGTGCCAGCAGGGCTCGGGCAGCTGGAAACACCATATATTTT. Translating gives CASRARAAGNTIYF.

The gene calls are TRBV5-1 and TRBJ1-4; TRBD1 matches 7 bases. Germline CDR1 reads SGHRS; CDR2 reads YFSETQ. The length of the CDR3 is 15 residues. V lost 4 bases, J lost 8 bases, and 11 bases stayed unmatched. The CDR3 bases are TGCGCCAGCAGCGTACAGGGGAACTTCCAGGAAAAACTGTTTTTT. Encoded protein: CASSVQGNFQEKLFF.

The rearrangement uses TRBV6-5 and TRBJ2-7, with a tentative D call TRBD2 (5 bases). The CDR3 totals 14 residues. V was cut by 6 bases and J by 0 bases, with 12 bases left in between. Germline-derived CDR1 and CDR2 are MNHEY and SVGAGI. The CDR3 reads CASRGTSGSYEQYF. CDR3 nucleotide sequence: TGTGCCAGCAGGGGCACTAGTGGCTCCTACGAGCAGTACTTC.

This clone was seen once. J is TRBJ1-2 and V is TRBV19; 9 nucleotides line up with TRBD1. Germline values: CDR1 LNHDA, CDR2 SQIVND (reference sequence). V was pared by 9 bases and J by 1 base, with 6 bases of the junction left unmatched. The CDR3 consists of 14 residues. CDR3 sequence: CARLGQGDNYGYTF. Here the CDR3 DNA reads TGTGCCAGATTGGGACAGGGCGATAACTATGGCTACACCTTC.

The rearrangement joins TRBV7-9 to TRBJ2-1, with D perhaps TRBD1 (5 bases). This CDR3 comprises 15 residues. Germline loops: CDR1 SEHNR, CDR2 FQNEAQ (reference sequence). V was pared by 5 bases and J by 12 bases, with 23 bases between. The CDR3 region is CASSGRAWARQGQFF. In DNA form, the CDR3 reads TGTGCCAGCAGCGGAAGGGCCTGGGCTAGGCAGGGGCAGTTCTTC.

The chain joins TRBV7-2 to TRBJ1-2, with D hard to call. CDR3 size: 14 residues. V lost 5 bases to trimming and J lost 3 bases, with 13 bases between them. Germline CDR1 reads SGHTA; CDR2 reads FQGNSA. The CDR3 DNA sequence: TGTGCCAGCAGCCCGCCGGGCGCCTACTATGGCTACACCTTC. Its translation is CASSPPGAYYGYTF.